This paragraph reports one T cell receptor (beta chain). Its antigen is currently unknown. Sample-barcoded 5' priming and a J-beta primer mix drove a second PCR of 7 to 11 cycles. Every single cDNA molecule received a tag from a template-switch adaptor with 12 random nucleotides. TCRdb reprocessed the 5' RACE reads with MiXCR, giving one entry per CDR3 protein. The sample has about 680,000 distinct CDR3 sequences; 45% to 50% are singletons. The sample, about 9.2 milliliters of peripheral blood, was drawn from each donor. The data were taken from a study of blood T cells in healthy people across ages. Findings and caveats of the study: A strong correlation was seen between TCR beta diversity and naive T cell percentage.

J lost 9 bases, V lost 2 bases, and 12 bases had no gene match. Germline V gene lookup returns CDR1 SGDLS and CDR2 YYNGEE. The CDR3 length is 16 residues. This clonotype originated in a woman aged 55-75 years in good health. This chain links TRBV9 with TRBJ2-1, with 9 bases aligning to TRBD2. What was sequenced was blood. CDR3 nucleotide sequence: TGTGCCAGCAGCGTGACCGAGGTAGCGGGAGAGGTTGAGCAGTTCTTC. Translation gives CASSVTEVAGEVEQFF.